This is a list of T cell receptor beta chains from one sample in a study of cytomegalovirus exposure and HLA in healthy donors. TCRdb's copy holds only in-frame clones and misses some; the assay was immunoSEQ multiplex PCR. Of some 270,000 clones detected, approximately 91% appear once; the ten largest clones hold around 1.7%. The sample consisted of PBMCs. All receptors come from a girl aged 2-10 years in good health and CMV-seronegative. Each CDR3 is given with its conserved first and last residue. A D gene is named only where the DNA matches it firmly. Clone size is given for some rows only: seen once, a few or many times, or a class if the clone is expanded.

TGCGCCAGCAGTGAGTCATCTGGCCTCGAGCAGTACTTC,CASSESSGLEQYF,TRBJ2-7,TRBV10-2,.,once
TGTGCCAGCAGTGGGTCGGGTGGGGGCGCGGAGACCCAGTACTTC,CASSGSGGGAETQYF,TRBJ2-5,TRBV2,.,.
TGCGCCAGCAGGATAGCGGGAGCGGTAAGGGAGCAGTACTTC,CASRIAGAVREQYF,TRBJ2-5,TRBV10-2,TRBD2,.
TGCGCCAGCAGCCAAGGTCCAGGGCCAATGGAGACCCAGTACTTC,CASSQGPGPMETQYF,TRBJ2-5,TRBV4-1,.,.
TGTGCCAGCAGCTTAAGTGCGGGCTCTGGAAACACCATATATTTT,CASSLSAGSGNTIYF,TRBJ1-3,TRBV11-3,.,.
TGTGCCAGTAGTGAGGGGGATAGCAATCAGCCCCAGCATTTT,CASSEGDSNQPQHF,TRBJ1-5,TRBV19,.,.
TGTGCCAGCAGCGCCGCGGCGCCGGCCATATATTTT,CASSAAAPAIYF,TRBJ1-3,TRBV9,.,once
TGCGCCAGCGCCACCGGGACAGACAATGAGCAGTTCTTC,CASATGTDNEQFF,TRBJ2-1,TRBV5-1,TRBD1,.
TGTGCCAGCAGCACCATTCCCCCGGACAGGGATCCCTACGAGCAGTACTTC,CASSTIPPDRDPYEQYF,TRBJ2-7,TRBV7-9,TRBD1,.
TGTGCCAGCAGCGCGGGACTGCCGGCCTACGAGCAGTACTTC,CASSAGLPAYEQYF,TRBJ2-7,TRBV5-6,.,.
TGTGCCAGCAGTTACCTGGCCACTGAAGCTTTCTTT,CASSYLATEAFF,TRBJ1-1,TRBV6-6,.,.
TGCGCCAGCAGTATATCCGGGACAAACCAAGAGACCCAGTACTTC,CASSISGTNQETQYF,TRBJ2-5,TRBV5-1,.,.
TGTGCCAGCAGCTTAGGGGACAGTCACCACTATGGCTACACCTTC,CASSLGDSHHYGYTF,TRBJ1-2,TRBV7-7,TRBD1,.
TGCGCCACCACGACTGAATCTTTCCCGGATACGCAGTATTTT,CATTTESFPDTQYF,TRBJ2-3,TRBV5-1,.,.
TGCAGCGTTGGGGACAGCTCTTCCCAACTTTCCTACAATGAGCAGTTCTTC,CSVGDSSSQLSYNEQFF,TRBJ2-1,TRBV29-1,TRBD1,once
TGTGCCAGCAGTGGACAGGGGGCCTACAATGAGCAGTTCTTC,CASSGQGAYNEQFF,TRBJ2-1,TRBV6-1,TRBD1,.
TGTGCCAGCAGCCCCACAGGGGGATTTTATGGCTACACCTTC,CASSPTGGFYGYTF,TRBJ1-2,TRBV7-2,TRBD1,.